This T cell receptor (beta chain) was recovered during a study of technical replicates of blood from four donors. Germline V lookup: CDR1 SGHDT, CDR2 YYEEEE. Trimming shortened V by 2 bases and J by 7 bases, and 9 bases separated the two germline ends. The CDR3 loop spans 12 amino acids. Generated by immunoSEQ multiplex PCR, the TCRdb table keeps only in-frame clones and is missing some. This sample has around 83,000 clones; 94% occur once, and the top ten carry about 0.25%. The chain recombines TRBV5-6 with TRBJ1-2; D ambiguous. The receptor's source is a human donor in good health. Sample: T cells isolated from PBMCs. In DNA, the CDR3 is TGTGCCAGCAGCTTAGGGAGTGGTGGCTACACCTTC. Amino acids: CASSLGSGGYTF.